The present T cell receptor beta chain was sequenced within a study of T cell repertoires in cytomegalovirus infection. TCRdb ran MiXCR on the reads and lists one entry per CDR3 protein. The sample holds approximately 750,000 distinct CDR3 sequences, 35% seen once. V was shortened by 0 bases and J by 0 bases, with 4 bases between the two germline ends. Germline V CDR1 and CDR2: SGHRS, YFSETQ. This CDR3 has 15 residues. This sequence originates from a human donor in good health (CMV status not recorded). Some clones in this sample may be carry-over from other donors' samples. This chain uses TRBV5-1 with TRBJ2-6; D remains ambiguous. The sequencing input was PBMCs. CDR3 amino acids: CASSLGISGANVLTF. The CDR3 nucleotides read TGCGCCAGCAGCTTGGGTATCTCTGGGGCCAACGTCCTGACTTTC.